The 20 T cell receptor beta chains presented below share a single source sample, sequenced in a study of T cells after yellow fever vaccination. One entry per CDR3 protein, called by TCRdb with MiXCR from the 5' RACE reads. The data show about 160,000 distinct CDR3 sequences, with more than 5.5% seen just once and under 3% held by the top ten. Sequenced here: CD4+ T cells sorted from PBMCs, sampled roughly 5 days after the first yellow fever vaccination. All receptors derive from a man aged 18 to 35 who received the YFV17D yellow fever vaccine.

This clonotype was detected only a few times. The V gene is TRBV27, the J gene TRBJ2-3, with 10 bases aligning to TRBD2. Germline V gives CDR1 MNHEY, CDR2 SMNVEV (reference sequence). This CDR3 has 14 residues. The V segment lost 3 bases and the J segment 7 bases; nucleotides outside the gene matches: 4. In DNA, the CDR3 is TGTGCCAGCAGTTTTACAGCGGGGGGGAATACGCAGTATTTT. Its protein product is CASSFTAGGNTQYF.

This clonotype was recorded at least ten times. The genes are TRBV11-2 and TRBJ2-7; a weak D match, TRBD1 (6 bases). The CDR3 spans 18 residues. The germline V and J ends were trimmed by 0 bases and 3 bases, with 21 bases remaining between them. CDR1 is SGHAT, CDR2 FQNNGV, per germline. CDR3 nucleotide sequence: TGTGCCAGCAGCTTAGAAACCGGGACACAACTACTGATCTACGAGCAGTACGTC. Translating gives CASSLETGTQLLIYEQYV.

This clonotype was found a few times. This sequence joins TRBV7-8 and TRBJ1-1, with D possibly matching TRBD1 (5 bases). Trimming cost V 4 bases and J 1 base, with 16 bases left between them. This CDR3 has 16 amino acids. Germline V gene lookup returns CDR1 SGHVS and CDR2 FQNEAQ. The CDR3 DNA sequence: TGTGCCAGCAGCTACCTTCCGGGACCGCGGAACACTGAAGCTTTCTTT. It codes for CASSYLPGPRNTEAFF.

This clonotype was detected many times. The rearrangement uses TRBV6-1 and TRBJ2-6; D is possibly TRBD1 (5 bases). The V gene lost 10 bases and the J gene lost 4 bases, with 17 bases spanning the gap. The CDR3 spans 15 residues. CDR1 MNHNS and CDR2 SASEGT come from the germline V gene. The CDR3 region has the DNA TGTGCCATTGGCCAGGGATATACCGGGGCCAACGTCCTGACTTTC. Protein sequence: CAIGQGYTGANVLTF.

This clonotype was seen at least ten times. The CDR3: CASSPPGQGIYEQYF. CDR3 nucleotides: TGTGCCAGCAGTCCGCCGGGGCAGGGGATCTACGAGCAGTACTTC. This chain connects TRBV27 to TRBJ2-7; tentatively, D is TRBD1 (6 bases). The CDR3 contains 15 residues. V was trimmed by 5 bases and J by 3 bases, leaving 17 bases between them. Germline V gene data show CDR1 as MNHEY and CDR2 as SMNVEV (reference sequence).

V is TRBV11-2 and J is TRBJ2-3; D is unresolved. CDR3 size: 15 residues. Germline V gene lookup returns CDR1 SGHAT and CDR2 FQNNGV. V lost 3 bases and J lost 0, with 10 bases in between. The CDR3 loop is CASSFVGSSTDTQYF. The CDR3 nucleotides read TGTGCCAGCAGCTTCGTGGGATCTAGCACAGATACGCAGTATTTT. The whole variable domain, filled in from reference TRBV11-2 and TRBJ2-3, reads EAGVAQSPRYKIIEKRQSVAFWCNPISGHATLYWYQQILGQGPKLLIQFQNNGVVDDSQLPKDRFSAERLKGVDSTLKIQPAKLEDSAVYLCASSFVGSSTDTQYFGPGTRLTVL.

This clonotype was detected ten times or more. The chain links TRBV5-1 to TRBJ2-5; TRBD1 matches at 7 bases. The CDR3 length is 14 residues. Unmatched junction bases numbered 4, after V lost 4 bases and J lost 1 base. The germline gives CDR1 SGHRS, CDR2 YFSETQ. CDR3: CASSNGDSQETQYF. Here the CDR3 DNA reads TGCGCCAGCAGCAACGGGGACAGCCAAGAGACCCAGTACTTC.

This clonotype was found many times. The chain uses TRBV4-2 and TRBJ2-6, with D perhaps matching TRBD2 (5 bases). This CDR3 spans 14 amino acids. V lost 6 bases and J 3 bases, leaving 9 bases between the germline ends. From germline, CDR1 is LGHNA and CDR2 YNFKEQ. The CDR3 nucleotides read TGTGCCAGCAGACCCCGGGGTGGGGCCAACGTCCTGACTTTC. Translated: CASRPRGGANVLTF.

Concerning this clonotype: A much larger clone sits a single nucleotide away, making a read error possible. V is TRBV7-3 and J is TRBJ2-3; D possibly corresponds to TRBD2 (7 bases). The length of the CDR3 is 16 residues. Germline values: CDR1 SGHTA, CDR2 FQGTGA. V was trimmed by 5 bases and J by 0 bases, leaving 15 bases between them. The CDR3 loop is CASSTTGGGSTDTQYF. CDR3 nucleotide sequence: TGTGCCAGCAGCACGACTGGCGGGGGCAGCACAGATACGCAGTATTTT.

Many counts were recorded for this clonotype. The genes are TRBV4-3 and TRBJ2-5; TRBD1 might be the D (5 bases). The germline gives CDR1 LGHNA, CDR2 YSLEER. The V end was cut by 0 bases, the J end by 2 bases, with 10 bases between. The CDR3 runs to 15 residues. The CDR3 nucleotides are TGCGCCAGCAGCCAAGATTTGACAGTACAAGAGACCCAGTACTTC. Protein: CASSQDLTVQETQYF.

The V gene is TRBV13, the J gene TRBJ1-6; D is unresolved. Germline V gives CDR1 PRHDT, CDR2 FYEKMQ (reference sequence). Trimming shortened V by 10 bases and J by 10 bases, and 17 bases separated the two germline ends. The CDR3 loop spans 13 amino acids. For the CDR3, the DNA is TGTGCCATCTCACCCGGCGCGGGCTCACCCCTCCACTTT. Translated: CAISPGAGSPLHF.

In this sample, this clonotype turned up many times. The genes are TRBV24-1 and TRBJ2-5, with unresolved D. Per the germline V gene, CDR1 is KGHDR and CDR2 is SFDVKD. The CDR3 spans 13 residues. Trimming left V 1 base short and J 5 bases short, with 7 bases between. The chain's CDR3 is CATSDFSLETQYF. The CDR3 bases are TGTGCCACCAGTGATTTTTCGTTGGAGACCCAGTACTTC.

The rearrangement links TRBV5-1 to TRBJ1-4; 9 positions agree with TRBD1. V lost 0 bases, J lost 8 bases, and 8 bases stayed unmatched. The CDR3 covers 16 residues. Germline V gene data show CDR1 as SGHRS and CDR2 as YFSETQ. This CDR3 is CASSLGDREWNEKLFF. The CDR3 region has the DNA TGCGCCAGCAGCTTGGGGGACAGGGAATGGAACGAAAAACTGTTTTTT.

This clonotype was seen a few times. The rearrangement links TRBV5-1 to TRBJ2-3, with D unresolved. CDR3 length: 16 amino acids. Trimming removed 0 bases from V and 3 bases from J, with 14 bases in between. The V gene's germline CDR1 is SGHRS and CDR2 YFSETQ. The CDR3 here is CASSLDGPTVTDTQYF. The DNA of the CDR3 is TGCGCCAGCAGCTTGGATGGGCCCACCGTGACAGATACGCAGTATTTT.

This clonotype was detected ten times or more. V usage is TRBV6-1 and J usage is TRBJ2-7; D not resolved. The CDR3 is 13 amino acids. The germline V gene has CDR1 MNHNS and CDR2 SASEGT. Between the trimmed V and J ends, which lost 0 bases and 4 bases, there was a span of 7 bases. This chain's CDR3 is CASSEAGLYEQYV. Written as DNA, the CDR3 is TGTGCCAGCAGTGAAGCAGGGTTGTACGAGCAGTACGTC.

In its sample, this clonotype was seen many times. The chain uses TRBV5-1 and TRBJ2-1; D could derive from TRBD1 or TRBD2 (5 bases each). The germline V and J ends were trimmed by 7 bases and 0 bases, with 14 bases remaining between them. The CDR3 contains 15 residues. CDR1 and CDR2 from the germline V gene are SGHRS and YFSETQ. The CDR3 reads CASDPGASSYNEQFF. The CDR3, as DNA: TGCGCCAGCGACCCCGGGGCATCCTCCTACAATGAGCAGTTCTTC.

The sample holds a few counts of this clonotype. This chain uses TRBV2 with TRBJ2-5; 8 positions match TRBD2. V shed 3 bases and J 5 bases; nucleotides not matched to a gene: 5. Per the germline V gene, CDR1 is SNHLY and CDR2 is FYNNEI. This CDR3 has 14 amino acids. CDR3 loop: CASSDRTSRETQYF. CDR3 DNA: TGTGCCAGCAGTGATCGGACTAGCAGGGAGACCCAGTACTTC.

This clonotype was seen many times. The chain has TRBV5-1 and TRBJ1-6, with 9 bases matching TRBD1. CDR3 length: 15 amino acids. J gave up 9 bases and V 0 bases, and 4 bases lay outside the gene matches. CDR1 is SGHRS, CDR2 YFSETQ, per germline. CDR3 sequence (DNA): TGCGCCAGCAGCTTGGCCGGACAGGGGCTTTCACCCCTCCACTTT. Its protein product is CASSLAGQGLSPLHF.

This sequence joins TRBV15 and TRBJ1-1; D unresolved. The germline V gene encodes CDR1 LNHNV and CDR2 YYDKDF (reference sequence). CDR3 size: 13 residues. Deletions cut 1 base from V and 0 bases from J, with 3 bases between. This CDR3 reads CATSRGMNTEAFF. The CDR3 nucleotides are TGTGCCACCAGCAGAGGTATGAACACTGAAGCTTTCTTT.

The chain uses TRBV21-1 and TRBJ1-1. TRBV21-1 constitutes a pseudogene. This CDR3 is 15 amino acids long. CDR3 in amino acids: CASSTGPSSNTEAFF. The CDR3 bases are TGTGCCAGCAGCACAGGACCATCGTCGAACACTGAAGCTTTCTTT.